This TCR beta chain was found in a study of OX40 agonist ivuxolimab in advanced cancers. This clone was recorded once. It was autoimmune disease history or systemic immunosuppression that excluded patients. Samples of blood were obtained at baseline, on cycle 4 day 1, and on cycle 7 day 1. The V end was cut by 7 bases, the J end by 0 bases, with 10 bases between. Germline CDR1 reads SNHLY; CDR2 reads FYNNEI. The CDR3 is 14 residues long. The table came from immunoSEQ multiplex PCR; TCRdb's copy has only in-frame clones and leaves some out. The sample yields 41,000 or so clones, approximately 82% seen once.

The TCR comes from an adult with an advanced solid tumor such as melanoma, head and neck, liver or kidney cancer. Sequences were derived from CD4+ or CD8+ T cells sorted from blood, sampled in a trial of the OX40 agonist ivuxolimab. The gene calls are TRBV2 and TRBJ2-1; D unclear. The CDR3 region is CASIRHHSYNEQFF. In DNA, the CDR3 is TGTGCCAGCATACGACACCACTCCTACAATGAGCAGTTCTTC.